This T cell receptor (beta chain) was sequenced in a study of neoadjuvant anti-PD-1 for oral cavity cancer. Using immunoSEQ multiplex PCR, the repertoire was profiled, and TCRdb retains in-frame clones only, with some absent. Of roughly 46,000 clones in the sample, 77% were seen once. Time point of the sample: after neoadjuvant nivolumab, at surgical resection. V lost 6 bases and J lost 1, with 12 bases in between. Germline V CDR1 and CDR2: ENHRY, SYGVKD. The CDR3 length is 14 residues. Sequences were derived from PBMCs, sampled after nivolumab (anti-PD-1) treatment. This chain joins TRBV10-3 and TRBJ1-1, with D possibly being TRBD1 (5 bases). This sequence originates from a person between 40 and 80 years old with oral cavity squamous cell carcinoma. The CDR3 DNA sequence: TGTGCCATCAGGAGGGACGGGTCGAACACTGAAGCTTTCTTT. It specifies CAIRRDGSNTEAFF.